This TCR beta chain stems from a study of cytomegalovirus exposure and HLA in healthy donors listed by TCRdb under 2017. Context from the whole study: An earlier analysis of around 600 of the donors reported roughly 270 Gb of sequence data and 100 million to 140 million unique TCR beta sequences from 150 million to 200 million T cells. An early release covering just under 650 HLA-typed donors comprised 250 to 350 gigabases of sequencing data and around 86 million unique TCR sequences. The study used immunosequencing to profile the T cell repertoires of several hundred subjects and linked those repertoires to cytomegalovirus serostatus. A later genetic analysis took genome-wide SNP genotypes for about three fifths of the 666 donors and used that subset as a discovery cohort. To predict cytomegalovirus infection status, the study brought together high-throughput TCR immunosequencing, statistical association of individual TCRs with disease status, and machine learning. Among about 410 genotyped donors of the cohort, an average of roughly 230,000 unique TCR beta nucleotide sequences was sequenced per donor, of which about 18% were non-productive. Because of strong linkage in the cohort, 4 to 6 DR-DQ haplotypes were treated as single units for association and clustering. Rather than using new phenotypic data, the later analysis identified candidate immune exposures from TCR beta sequences and from how often those sequences occurred across donors. In an earlier analysis of roughly 600 of the donors, high-throughput TCR beta sequencing was used to judge whether each TCR beta V gene segment behaved as functional or pseudogenic. The number of donors typed differed by locus, with roughly 620-630 for A, B, C, DRB1 and DQB1, over 500 for DQA1, nearly 610 for DPA1, and approximately 470 for DPB1. HLA typing included class I and class II loci at four-digit resolution. Along with the approximately 700-subject first cohort, a separate validation cohort of 120 different subjects was used. A later analysis re-analyzed previously published TCR beta repertoires from 650 to 800 donors and added high-resolution HLA genotyping to study TCR occurrence patterns. Donor age, sex, ethnicity and CMV serostatus were collected together with the repertoire data. Among the roughly 430 genotyped donors, under 90% belonged to the genetic ancestry cluster associated with self-reported Caucasian donors. Every repertoire in the discovery cohort had been generated on one and the same sequencing platform. The study was designed to test whether signatures of past pathogen exposure could be identified by cataloging public T cell receptors. The paper's findings and limits, for the study overall: In a later analysis, HLA-associated TCR beta chains showed more clonal expansion and lower generation probabilities than non-associated chains that were equally common. A few of the identified cytomegalovirus-associated TCR beta chains were confirmed in vitro to be specific for cytomegalovirus antigens. Specific HLA alleles were associated with 15,000 to 20,000 TCR beta sequences at a false discovery rate of 0.05 in a later analysis. Only TCR beta chains were sequenced in this cohort, and the absence of alpha or paired-chain data limited detectable features. The sequencing pipeline was judged likely to have produced a cluster of highly shared sequence variants as a technical artifact. The study gave a list of under 200 TCR beta chains associated with cytomegalovirus. In a later genetic analysis, fewer N-insertions in productive TCRs were reported among donors in an Asian-associated ancestry cluster than the roughly 700-donor mean. In a later genetic analysis, a missense DCLRE1C variant was associated with V-gene and J-gene trimming of TCR beta chains, and the association was replicated in an independent cohort. Linkage disequilibrium might explain the correlated functional status among segregating V segments, but an unknown experimental factor could not be ruled out. A further reported finding was that TCR beta sequences accurately predicted the HLA-A and HLA-B alleles for most subjects in the first cohort. A later analysis reported that several top co-occurrence clusters appeared linked to parvovirus B19, influenza, CMV and Epstein-Barr virus. The 87-base-pair reads could not distinguish some IMGT-functional V segments, including TRBV6-2 and TRBV6-3, so those segments were excluded. Most TCR sequences were seen in very few donors, while some public TCRs were found in many individuals. According to a later analysis, most CMV-associated TCR beta chains appeared to be HLA-restricted, and the HLA associations seemed to be driven largely by CMV exposure. In a later analysis, the rate of TCR association differed among HLA loci, with DRB1 alleles having the most associated TCRs and HLA-C alleles having the fewest. CMV serostatus was the only immune exposure information available for the cohort. The authors suggested that the approach could potentially be generalized to other disease states and immunological phenotypes. When HLA alleles, especially DR and DQ, strongly co-occurred, TCR associations were difficult to assign to individual alleles. Because counts were too low, some 16 rarely observed V segments, including chromosome 9 orphons, were excluded from the earlier analysis of some 590 of the donors. Broadly in line with IMGT annotations, most TCR beta V segments showed up in productive rearrangements about 87% or about 30% of the time in an earlier analysis of some 590 of the donors. The classifier was reported to diagnose cytomegalovirus status with high specificity and sensitivity in both the original cohort and the validation cohort. HLA typing was unavailable for some donors at each locus, so association tests used only the typed subset. Presence/absence analyses assumed roughly uniform sequencing depth across donors, an assumption that may not hold.

Trimming costs V 1 base and J 7 bases, and their ends lie 8 bases apart. CDR1 and CDR2 are read off the germline V gene as MNHEY and SVGAGI. The cysteine opens and the phenylalanine closes a CDR3 of 14 amino acids. Solely the CDR3 DNA is kept, with 42 bases framed from the first base. Ten or more counts support this clone. Its antigen is currently not known. No base qualities exist here, and no much larger clone lies one base off it. Library generation was performed with the immunoSEQ multiplex PCR assay. For the multiplex PCR, a mixture combining 60 forward primers for TCR Vbeta segments and 13 reverse primers for TCR Jbeta segments was used. The CDR3 region of rearranged TCR beta genes was amplified from genomic DNA by a multiplex PCR assay. On the Illumina HiSeq System, the amplified TCR beta libraries were sequenced as 87-base-pair reads. Regarding the original processing steps: A later analysis tallied roughly 80 million unique TCR beta chains across the 600 to 700 repertoires, and some 12 million of those chains were shared by two or more donors. Raw reads were error-corrected and collapsed into unique sequences by a nearest-neighbor algorithm in which closely related sequences were merged to remove PCR and sequencing errors. Alignment of CDR3 sequences to IMGT reference sequences was used to assign V, D and J gene segments. For a sequence to be retained, a match of at least six nucleotides to both a V gene segment and a J gene segment was required. A rearrangement was called productive if the CDR3 had no stop codons and remained in frame with V and J, and every other rearrangement was called non-productive. Following IMGT convention, CDR3 was defined as the stretch from the second conserved V-encoded cysteine up to the conserved J-encoded phenylalanine. In an earlier analysis of approximately 590 of the donors, sequences lacking an unambiguous match to a single V gene segment were excluded. An earlier analysis of just under 600 of the donors called V segments functional above 56.7% productive rearrangements and segregating when the between-donor standard deviation exceeded 5%. To diagnose cytomegalovirus status from the catalog of TCR beta chain sequences, a statistical classification framework was built. V and J gene assignment, in a later analysis, came from comparing TCR nucleotide sequences with IMGT/GENE-DB human TR gene sequences. A later analysis assigned CDR3 sequences and most-parsimonious VDJ recombination scenarios with the TCRdist pipeline. A later analysis defined each TCR beta chain by its CDR3 amino acid sequence plus V-gene family, and excluded reads lacking a unique V-gene family. To address suspected cross-contamination and a sequencing artifact, a later analysis removed several hundred highly shared, low-generation-probability nucleotide sequences. In a later analysis, a clonal expansion index was calculated for each public chain from normalized within-repertoire ranks of inferred template counts. In a later analysis, generation probabilities were computed using a VDJ recombination model fitted to out-of-frame rearrangements, and the results were checked against IGoR. In a later analysis, hypergeometric tests were used to score TCR-TCR, TCR-HLA and TCR-CMV co-occurrence, with a repertoire-size bias correction applied to TCR pairs. A later analysis estimated false discovery rates by permuting HLA or CMV assignments 20 times. In a later analysis, co-occurring TCRs were grouped using DBSCAN, with TCRdist sequence similarity added in when clustering inside HLA-allele-positive subsets. Repertoires with fewer than 30,000 or more than 120,000 public chains, plus five repertoires with anomalous nucleotide sharing, were excluded from co-occurrence clustering. TCRdb retrieved this table from immuneACCESS and kept in-frame rearrangements only. Not all clones are present; in checked studies, unresolved V genes account for under half, and no reason is known for the remainder. The V and J calls and clone size were taken over from that table, and D and trimming were inferred from the DNA. The sample table shows 70,000 or so clones, and roughly 74% are seen once. The ten largest clones take up 11% of the sample.

The cohort was made up of approximately 670 healthy bone marrow donors. All cohort members were sampled while nominally healthy, although unrecorded immune exposures were likely present. The donor was CMV seropositive and belonged to the group of 250 to 300 seropositive cohort members. A peripheral blood sample was provided by each donor, and peripheral blood mononuclear cells were used for TCR beta sequencing. Genomic DNA was extracted from the blood cell samples with the Qiagen DNeasy Blood Extraction Kit. The sample was PBMCs. The receptor chain draws on TRBV6-5 and TRBJ1-6; the D gene is perhaps TRBD1, on 5 matching bases. The receptor was isolated from a woman aged 55-70 years in good health and CMV-seropositive. Here is the DNA: TGTGCCAGCAGTTACTTGCAGGGCAATTCACCCCTCCACTTT. It translates to CASSYLQGNSPLHF.